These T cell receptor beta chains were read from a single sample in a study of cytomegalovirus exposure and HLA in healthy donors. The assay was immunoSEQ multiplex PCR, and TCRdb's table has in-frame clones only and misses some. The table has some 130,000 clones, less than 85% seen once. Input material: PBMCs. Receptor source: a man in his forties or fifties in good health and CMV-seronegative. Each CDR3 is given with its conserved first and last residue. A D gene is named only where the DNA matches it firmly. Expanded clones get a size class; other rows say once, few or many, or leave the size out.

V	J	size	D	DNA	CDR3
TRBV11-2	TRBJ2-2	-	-	TGTGCCAGCAGCTTCCCAGGGGTTGCCGGGGAGCTGTTTTTT	CASSFPGVAGELFF
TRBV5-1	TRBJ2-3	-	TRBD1	TGCGCCAGCAGCTTGGTCCAGGGGGTCTCAGATACGCAGTATTTT	CASSLVQGVSDTQYF
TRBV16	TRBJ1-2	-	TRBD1	TGTGCCAGCAGCCACCTGACAGGGTCTGGCTACACCTTC	CASSHLTGSGYTF
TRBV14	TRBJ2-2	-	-	TGTGCCAGCAGCCAAGATGCAGGGCCCGGGGAGCTGTTTTTT	CASSQDAGPGELFF
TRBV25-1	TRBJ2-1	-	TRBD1	TGTGCCAGCAGTGAAATGAGGGGACAGGGCAATGAGCAGTTCTTC	CASSEMRGQGNEQFF
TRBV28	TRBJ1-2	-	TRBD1	TGTGCCAGCAGCCCTCCTGGACAGGGAATGAGGTACACCTTC	CASSPPGQGMRYTF
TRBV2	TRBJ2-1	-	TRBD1	TGTGCCAGCAGTGTGGACAGGGAGTACAATGAGCAGTTCTTC	CASSVDREYNEQFF
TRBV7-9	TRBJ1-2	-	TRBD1	TGTGCCAGCAGCTACAGGGGGAACTATGGCTACACCTTC	CASSYRGNYGYTF
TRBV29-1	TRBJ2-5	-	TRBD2	TGCAGCGTCCGCCGCGGGACTAGTATGGAGACCCAGTACTTC	CSVRRGTSMETQYF
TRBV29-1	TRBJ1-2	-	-	TGCAGCGTTGAAGGCAGGGGCCGATATGGCTACACCTTC	CSVEGRGRYGYTF
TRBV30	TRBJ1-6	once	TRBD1	TGTGCCTGGAGTGTACAGGGGGCTGAATCACCCCTCCACTTT	CAWSVQGAESPLHF
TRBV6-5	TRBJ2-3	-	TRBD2	TGTGCCAGCAGTCGACTAGCGGGGACAGATACGCAGTATTTT	CASSRLAGTDTQYF
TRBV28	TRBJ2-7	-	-	TGTGCCAGCAGTTTATTGGGCGGGTCAGTACTTCTTAAGATTTACGAGCAGTACTTC	CASSLLGGSVLLKIYEQYF
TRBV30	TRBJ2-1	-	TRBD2	TGTGCCTGGACGAAGAGCGGGAGTTTTAGTGAGCAGTTCTTC	CAWTKSGSFSEQFF
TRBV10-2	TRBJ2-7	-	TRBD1	TGCGCCAGCAGTATGATCTTGGGGACAGGGGTACCCTACGAGCAGTACTTC	CASSMILGTGVPYEQYF
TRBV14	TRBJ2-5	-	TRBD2	TGTGCCAGCAGCCCCTCCCGGGGAGGGCCATGGGAGACCCAGTACTTC	CASSPSRGGPWETQYF
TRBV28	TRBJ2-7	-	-	TGTGCCAGTAACACCAGGGGCTACGAGCAGTACTTC	CASNTRGYEQYF
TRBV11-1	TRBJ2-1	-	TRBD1	TGTGCCAGCAGCTTAGGGACAGGGGGTTTAGGTGAGCAGTTCTTC	CASSLGTGGLGEQFF
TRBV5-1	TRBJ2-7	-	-	TGCGCCAGCAGCTTGAGCCCAGAGGTCGACGAGCAGTACTTC	CASSLSPEVDEQYF
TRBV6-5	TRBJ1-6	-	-	TGTGCCAGCAGTTACTCCCGGGACATGGCTTCACCCCTCCACTTT	CASSYSRDMASPLHF
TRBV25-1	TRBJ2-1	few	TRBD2	TGTGCCAGCAGTGAAGCCTTAGCGGGAAGAAGTGAGCAGTTCTTC	CASSEALAGRSEQFF
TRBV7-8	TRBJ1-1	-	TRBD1	TGTGCCAGCAGCGGCAACAGGGGGACTGAAGCTTTCTTT	CASSGNRGTEAFF
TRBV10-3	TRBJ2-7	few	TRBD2	TGTGCCATCAGTACTCCGGGACTAGCGGGATTTGGAGAGCAGTACTTC	CAISTPGLAGFGEQYF
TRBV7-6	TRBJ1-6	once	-	TGTGCCAGCAGCCCGGACAGAAATTCACCCCTCCACTTT	CASSPDRNSPLHF
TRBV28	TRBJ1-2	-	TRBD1	TGTGCCAGCAGTTTGGGACAGGCTCCTAACTATGGCTACACCTTC	CASSLGQAPNYGYTF
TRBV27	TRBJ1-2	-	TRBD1	TGTGCCAGCACGGACAGGGGGTACGGCTACACCTTC	CASTDRGYGYTF
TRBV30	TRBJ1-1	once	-	TGTGCCTGGAGCGAACAGGGCGCCAGGGCTTTCTTT	CAWSEQGARAFF
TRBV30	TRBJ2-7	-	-	TGTGCCTGGACAGGGGGGCCCTACGAGCAGTACTTC	CAWTGGPYEQYF
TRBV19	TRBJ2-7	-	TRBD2	TGTGCCAGTAGTATAACGGGAGGGGCAGCCTACGAGCAGTACTTC	CASSITGGAAYEQYF
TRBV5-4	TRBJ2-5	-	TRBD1	TGTGCCAGCAGCGCGACAGGGGGCGGGGAGACCCAGTACTTC	CASSATGGGETQYF
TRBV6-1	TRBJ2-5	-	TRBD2	TGTGCCAGCAGTGAGGGCGCGGGGGGGCATCAAGAGACCCAGTACTTC	CASSEGAGGHQETQYF
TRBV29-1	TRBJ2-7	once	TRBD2	TGCAGCGTGCGACTAGCGCAAACCTACGAGCAGTACTTC	CSVRLAQTYEQYF
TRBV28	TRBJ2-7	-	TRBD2	TGTGCCAGCAGGACTAGCGGGATCTCCTACGAGCAGTACTTC	CASRTSGISYEQYF